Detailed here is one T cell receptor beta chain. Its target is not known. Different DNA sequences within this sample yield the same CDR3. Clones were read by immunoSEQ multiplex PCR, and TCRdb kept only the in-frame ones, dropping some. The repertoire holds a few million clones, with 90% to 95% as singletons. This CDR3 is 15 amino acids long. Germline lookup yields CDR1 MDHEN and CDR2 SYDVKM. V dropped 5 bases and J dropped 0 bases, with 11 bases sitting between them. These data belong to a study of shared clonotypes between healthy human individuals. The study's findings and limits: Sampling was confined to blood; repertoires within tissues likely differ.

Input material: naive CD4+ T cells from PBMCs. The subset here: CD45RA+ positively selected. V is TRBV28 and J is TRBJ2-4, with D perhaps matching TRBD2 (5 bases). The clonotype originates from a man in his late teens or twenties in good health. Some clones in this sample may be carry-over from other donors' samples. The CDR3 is CASSLEGLAKNIQYF. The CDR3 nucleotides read TGTGCCAGCAGTCTCGAGGGCCTAGCCAAAAACATTCAGTACTTC.